This T cell receptor (beta chain) is drawn from a study of shared clonotypes between healthy human individuals. Across the study: The cohort comprised a couple of women and a few men. Their ages spanned 18 to 49 years. Findings and limits, study-wide: Generation of non-shared clonotypes was less probable than generation of clonotypes shared by all four donors.

In the sorted-subset replicate PCRs, approximately 200 ng DNA, 25,000 to 35,000 T cell genomes, was used. This table comes from immunoSEQ multiplex PCR, and its TCRdb copy is limited to in-frame clones, with some not included. This sample carries 2 million to 2.5 million clones, 80% to 95% of them seen once, and the ten largest clones take about 0.41%. Regarding this clone: Its target is unknown. At the DNA level, this CDR3 is encoded by other sequences in the same sample as well.

Germline CDR1 LNHDA, CDR2 SQIVND (reference sequence). The CDR3 has 16 residues. J was trimmed by 2 bases and V by 1 base; bases with no gene match: 1. What was sequenced was naive CD4+ T cells from PBMCs. The subset denotes: CD45RA+ positively selected. This chain joins TRBV19 and TRBJ2-2; 10 bases are shared with TRBD2. This sequence originates from a man between 18 and 29 years old in good health. Some clones in this sample may be carry-over from other donors' samples. The CDR3 protein is CASSIGTSGNTGELFF. The CDR3 nucleotides are TGTGCCAGTAGTATAGGGACTAGCGGTAACACCGGGGAGCTGTTTTTT. Based on the CDR3 plus reference TRBV19 and TRBJ2-2, the full variable domain is DGGITQSPKYLFRKEGQNVTLSCEQNLNHDAMYWYRQDPGQGLRLIYYSQIVNDFQKGDIAEGYSVSREKKESFPLTVTSAQKNPTAFYLCASSIGTSGNTGELFFGEGSRLTVL.